A single sample is the source of the 20 T cell receptor beta chains below, sequenced in a study of T cell clonotyping in hematopoietic cell transplantation. Libraries were prepared by immunoSEQ multiplex PCR; TCRdb keeps only in-frame clonotypes and omits some of them. Among 45,000 to 60,000 clones listed, under 90% were seen once. Time point: recipient sample about 28 days before transplant, after cytoreduction. The sample consisted of peripheral blood mononuclear cells, taken before stem cell transplant. These receptors were collected from a man aged 55-75 years with biphenotypic leukemia. Some clones in this sample may be carry-over from other donors' samples.

The rearrangement links TRBV2 to TRBJ2-1, with 9 bases lining up with TRBD2. Trimming removed 6 bases from V and 10 bases from J; junction bases left unmatched: 4. Germline assignment: CDR1 SNHLY and CDR2 FYNNEI. This CDR3 has 12 amino acids. CDR3 region: CASSRLAVEQFF. The CDR3 DNA reads TGTGCCAGCAGCCGACTAGCGGTAGAGCAGTTCTTC.

The genes are TRBV30 and TRBJ2-7; D is possibly TRBD1 (6 bases). Trimming removed 3 bases at V and 6 bases at J, with 9 bases between. Germline V gene sequence: CDR1 GTSNPN, CDR2 SVGIG (reference sequence). This CDR3 contains 11 residues. The CDR3, as DNA: TGTGCCTGGAGCGCAGGGGTCGAGCAGTACTTC. Its protein product is CAWSAGVEQYF.

The rearrangement uses TRBV7-9 and TRBJ2-1; no clear D gene. V was pared by 5 bases and J by 6 bases, with 14 bases between. The CDR3 loop spans 14 amino acids. Per the germline V gene, CDR1 is SEHNR and CDR2 is FQNEAQ (reference sequence). DNA for the CDR3: TGTGCCAGCAGCCCTGAGACGGGTTCCAATGAGCAGTTCTTC. Residues: CASSPETGSNEQFF.

The chain combines TRBV4-1 with TRBJ1-4; the D is unclear. CDR3 size: 14 residues. V lost 1 base and J lost 4, with 7 bases in between. Germline CDR1 MGHRA, CDR2 YSYEKL. Written as DNA, the CDR3 is TGCGCCAGCAGCCAAGGGGTAGATAATGAAAAACTGTTTTTT. As protein: CASSQGVDNEKLFF.

The gene calls are TRBV5-1 and TRBJ2-3; D unclear. V dropped 7 bases and J dropped 2 bases, with 8 bases sitting between them. The length of the CDR3 is 12 residues. Germline CDR1 SGHRS, CDR2 YFSETQ. The CDR3 sequence is CASYTDTDTQYF. CDR3 sequence (DNA): TGCGCCAGCTACACGGACACAGATACGCAGTATTTT.

The V and J genes are TRBV20-1 and TRBJ2-1; TRBD2 is a possible D gene (6 bases). The length of the CDR3 is 11 residues. Germline V gene sequence: CDR1 DFQATT, CDR2 SNEGSKA (reference sequence). Between the trimmed V and J ends, which lost 6 bases and 9 bases, there was a span of 12 bases. CDR3: CSAETSLEQFF. CDR3 nucleotides: TGCAGTGCCGAGACTAGTCTTGAGCAGTTCTTC.

This chain links TRBV27 with TRBJ1-1, with TRBD1 matching over 9 bases. The trim removed 3 bases at V and 7 bases at J, leaving 6 bases unmatched. This CDR3 contains 14 residues. Per the germline V gene, CDR1 is MNHEY and CDR2 is SMNVEV (reference sequence). The CDR3 protein is CASSFLDRGVEAFF. The DNA of the CDR3 is TGTGCCAGCAGTTTCCTCGACAGGGGGGTTGAAGCTTTCTTT.

The chain carries TRBV5-1 and TRBJ2-7; TRBD1 matches 9 bases. The CDR3 length is 15 residues. CDR1 and CDR2 (germline): SGHRS, YFSETQ. J was trimmed by 3 bases and V by 4 bases; bases with no gene match: 8. This chain's CDR3 is CASSQTWGQGYEQYF. The CDR3 bases are TGCGCCAGCAGCCAGACTTGGGGACAGGGCTACGAGCAGTACTTC.

This chain joins TRBV5-1 and TRBJ2-2; D unclear. Germline assignment: CDR1 SGHRS and CDR2 YFSETQ. V gave up 2 bases and J gave up 6 bases, with 8 bases separating them. The CDR3 length is 13 residues. CDR3 protein: CASSFLMSGELFF. The CDR3 DNA reads as TGCGCCAGCAGCTTTTTAATGTCCGGGGAGCTGTTTTTT.

This clone appeared once. The chain employs TRBV19 and TRBJ1-1, with a possible D match to TRBD1 (5 bases). Germline V lookup: CDR1 LNHDA, CDR2 SQIVND (reference sequence). The CDR3 spans 13 residues. V was pared by 3 bases and J by 7 bases, with 12 bases between. CDR3 nucleotide sequence: TGTGCCAGTAGTATTGGACATTCCGATGAAGCTTTCTTT. Translation: CASSIGHSDEAFF.

The chain carries TRBV10-3 and TRBJ1-1; 7 bases fit TRBD1. The CDR3 extends over 12 amino acids. CDR1 is ENHRY and CDR2 is SYGVKD in the germline V gene. Trimming removed 5 bases from V and 8 bases from J; junction bases left unmatched: 5. CDR3 loop: CAISPGTEEAFF. CDR3 nucleotides: TGTGCCATCAGTCCCGGGACAGAAGAAGCTTTCTTT.

This clone was observed a handful of times. This sequence joins TRBV7-2 and TRBJ2-2; D unclear. The CDR3 runs to 13 residues. V was shortened by 2 bases and J by 4 bases, with 5 bases between the two germline ends. The germline CDR1 and CDR2 sequences are SGHTA and FQGNSA. In DNA form, the CDR3 reads TGTGCCAGCAGCTTATTCTCCACCGGGGAGCTGTTTTTT. It is translated as CASSLFSTGELFF.

The chain links TRBV30 to TRBJ2-5, with D possibly TRBD1 on 6 matching bases. Germline lookup yields CDR1 GTSNPN and CDR2 SVGIG (reference sequence). This CDR3 is built from 14 residues. The ends were cut back, 0 bases at V and 2 bases at J, with 10 bases in the middle. CDR3: CAWSVGGIQETQYF. The CDR3 nucleotides read TGTGCCTGGAGTGTAGGGGGTATACAAGAGACCCAGTACTTC. Full variable domain (remainder filled in from reference TRBV30 and TRBJ2-5): SQTIHQWPATLVQPVGSPLSLECTVEGTSNPNLYWYRQAAGRGLQLLFYSVGIGQISSEVPQNLSASRPQDRQFILSSKKLLLSDSGFYLCAWSVGGIQETQYFGPGTRLLVL.

The CDR3 DNA reads as TGTGCCAGCAGCTTGACAGGGGAGGACTATGGCTACACCTTC. Translated: CASSLTGEDYGYTF. J is TRBJ1-2 and V is TRBV7-2, with TRBD1 matching 8 bases. The V segment lost 3 bases and the J segment 3 bases; nucleotides outside the gene matches: 3. The CDR3 runs to 14 residues. The germline gives CDR1 SGHTA, CDR2 FQGNSA. Filled out from reference TRBV7-2 and TRBJ1-2, the complete variable domain reads GAGVSQSPSNKVTEKGKDVELRCDPISGHTALYWYRQSLGQGLEFLIYFQGNSAPDKSGLPSDRFSAERTGGSVSTLTIQRTQQEDSAVYLCASSLTGEDYGYTFGSGTRLTVV.

This chain connects TRBV7-6 to TRBJ2-5; maybe TRBD2 (5 bases). With 5 bases removed from V and 8 bases from J, the gap between germline ends came to 12 bases. Looked up from germline, CDR1 is SGHVS and CDR2 is FNYEAQ. The CDR3 loop spans 12 amino acids. The DNA of the CDR3 is TGTGCCAGCAGCCCGAACGGGGATACCCAGTACTTC. Translation: CASSPNGDTQYF.

The CDR3 coding sequence is TGTGCCTGGCAGGGCTCAGATACGCAGTATTTT. This sequence encodes CAWQGSDTQYF. The chain has TRBV30 and TRBJ2-3; TRBD1 might be the D (5 bases). This CDR3 has 11 residues. Trimming left V 5 bases short and J 4 bases short, with 7 bases between. The V gene's germline CDR1 is GTSNPN and CDR2 SVGIG (reference sequence).

The J gene is TRBJ1-1, the V gene TRBV19; D not certain. Trimming removed 9 bases at V and 1 base at J, with 12 bases between. Germline assignment: CDR1 LNHDA and CDR2 SQIVND (reference sequence). This CDR3 comprises 13 residues. CDR3 amino acids: CASERSGNTEAFF. Here the CDR3 DNA reads TGTGCCAGCGAGCGGTCAGGGAACACTGAAGCTTTCTTT.

The chain recombines TRBV9 with TRBJ1-2; TRBD1 aligns across 7 bases. The junction had 6 bases not matched to a gene; V was cut back by 4 bases and J by 0 bases. CDR1 SGDLS and CDR2 YYNGEE come from the germline V gene. The CDR3 spans 15 residues. The CDR3 is CASSPSDRSNYGYTF. DNA for the CDR3: TGTGCCAGCAGCCCCTCGGACAGGTCTAACTATGGCTACACCTTC.

V is TRBV27 and J is TRBJ2-7; D gene uncertain. CDR1 MNHEY and CDR2 SMNVEV come from the germline V gene (reference sequence). Trimming removed 5 bases at V and 4 bases at J, with 15 bases between. The length of the CDR3 is 14 residues. For the CDR3, the DNA is TGTGCCAGCAGTCCCAGCAGGAATTCATACGAGCAGTACTTC. Translation gives CASSPSRNSYEQYF.

The chain links TRBV5-5 to TRBJ2-7, with D perhaps matching TRBD2 (6 bases). The CDR3 length is 13 residues. Germline CDR1 reads SGHKS; CDR2 reads YYEKEE (reference sequence). Trimming pared 0 bases from V and 3 bases from J, leaving 7 bases between. Written as DNA, the CDR3 is TGTGCCAGCAGCTTGGGACTAGACTACGAGCAGTACTTC. Amino acids: CASSLGLDYEQYF.